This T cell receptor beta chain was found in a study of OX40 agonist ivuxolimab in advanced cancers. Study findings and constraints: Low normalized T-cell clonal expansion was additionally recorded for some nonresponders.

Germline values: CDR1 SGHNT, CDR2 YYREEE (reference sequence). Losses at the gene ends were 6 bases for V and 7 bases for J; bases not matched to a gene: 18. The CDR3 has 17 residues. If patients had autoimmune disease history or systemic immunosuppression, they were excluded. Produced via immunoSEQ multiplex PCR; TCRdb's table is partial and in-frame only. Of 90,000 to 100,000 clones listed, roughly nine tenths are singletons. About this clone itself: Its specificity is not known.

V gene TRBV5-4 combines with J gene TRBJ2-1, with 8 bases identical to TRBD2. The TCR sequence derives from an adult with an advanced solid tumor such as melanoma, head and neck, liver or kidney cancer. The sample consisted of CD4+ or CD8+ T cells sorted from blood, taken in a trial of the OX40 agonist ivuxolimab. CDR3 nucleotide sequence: TGTGCCAGCACGAGCGGGAGAGGTCCTCCCCTTAATAATGAGCAGTTCTTC. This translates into CASTSGRGPPLNNEQFF.